The 25 T cell receptor beta chains presented below share a single source sample, sequenced in a study of cytomegalovirus exposure and HLA in healthy donors. PCR used 60 Vbeta primers and 13 Jbeta primers. The data were produced by immunoSEQ multiplex PCR, yet TCRdb's version contains in-frame clones alone and is incomplete. The sample lists roughly 150,000 clones; around 80% were seen once. Sequenced: PBMCs. The receptors derive from a man younger than 40 in good health.

CDR3 sequence reads: CASSFPGKQFF. CDR3 bases: TGCGCCAGCAGCTTTCCGGGAAAGCAGTTCTTC. The V and J genes are TRBV5-1 and TRBJ2-1, with D tentatively TRBD2 (5 bases). The germline CDR1 and CDR2 sequences are SGHRS and YFSETQ. The CDR3 is 11 residues long. The germline V and J ends were trimmed by 2 bases and 11 bases, with 8 bases remaining between them. Using reference TRBV5-1 and TRBJ2-1 for the parts outside the CDR3, the full variable domain is KAGVTQTPRYLIKTRGQQVTLSCSPISGHRSVSWYQQTPGQGLQFLFEYFSETQRNKGNFPGRFSGRQFSNSRSEMNVSTLELGDSALYLCASSFPGKQFFGPGTRLTVL.

CDR3 nucleotide sequence: TGTGCCAGCAGCTTAGCGAGCATGTCATCTAATGAAAAACTGTTTTTT. Its translation is CASSLASMSSNEKLFF. This chain joins TRBV7-6 and TRBJ1-4; D ambiguous. Germline V gene sequence: CDR1 SGHVS, CDR2 FNYEAQ. With 0 bases removed from V and 3 bases from J, the gap between germline ends came to 11 bases. The length of the CDR3 is 16 residues.

J is TRBJ2-3 and V is TRBV7-3; 7 bases map to TRBD2. The CDR3 sequence is 15 residues long. Germline CDR1 and CDR2: SGHTA and FQGTGA. Unmatched junction bases numbered 4, after V lost 4 bases and J lost 0 bases. CDR3 sequence (DNA): TGTGCCAGCAGCTCAGCGGGAACGAGCACAGATACGCAGTATTTT. It specifies CASSSAGTSTDTQYF. Full variable domain (missing parts from reference TRBV7-3 and TRBJ2-3): GAGVSQTPSNKVTEKGKYVELRCDPISGHTALYWYRQSLGQGPEFLIYFQGTGAADDSGLPNDRFFAVRPEGSVSTLKIQRTERGDSAVYLCASSSAGTSTDTQYFGPGTRLTVL.

The gene calls are TRBV29-1 and TRBJ2-3, with D tentatively TRBD2 (7 bases). Trimming shortened V by 6 bases and J by 4 bases, and 14 bases separated the two germline ends. The CDR3 runs 13 residues. CDR1 and CDR2 (germline): SQVTM, ANQGSEA. CDR3 DNA: TGCAGCGTACAGGGAGGGCTGGCAGATACGCAGTATTTT. It encodes CSVQGGLADTQYF.

The rearrangement joins TRBV21-1 to TRBJ1-1. TRBV21-1 counts as a pseudogene. The CDR3 covers 14 residues. The CDR3 reads CATERPGSNTEAFF. CDR3 nucleotide sequence: TGTGCCACCGAGCGGCCGGGATCGAACACTGAAGCTTTCTTT.

Of note for this clone: One end of the junction fails to match germline, which may point to a read error. The chain is built from TRBV5-1 and TRBJ1-4, with D possibly TRBD1 on 5 matching bases. Germline-derived CDR1 and CDR2 are SGHRS and YFSETQ. CDR3 length: 12 residues. CDR3 sequence (DNA): TGCGCCAGCAGCTTGGCGGGACGGGACTACGCTTTT. Amino acid sequence: CASSLAGRDYAF.

The sample holds one count of this clone. This CDR3 is CASRSGLALRGEQYF. The CDR3 nucleotides read TGTGCCAGCAGGAGCGGACTAGCGCTTCGCGGCGAGCAGTACTTC. V gene TRBV6-5 combines with J gene TRBJ2-5; 9 bases match TRBD2. Gene TRBJ2-7 matches the end of the DNA better, so the J call may be wrong. Germline V CDR1 and CDR2: MNHEY, SVGAGI. The CDR3 runs to 15 residues.

The chain carries TRBV19 and TRBJ2-7, with 8 positions matching TRBD1. Germline-derived CDR1 and CDR2 are LNHDA and SQIVND (reference sequence). The CDR3 loop spans 15 amino acids. V lost 6 bases to trimming and J lost 5 bases; unmatched junction nucleotides: 12. CDR3: CASRAGAGGKDEQYF. CDR3 sequence (DNA): TGTGCCAGTAGGGCTGGGGCAGGGGGCAAAGACGAGCAGTACTTC. The full variable domain, its missing parts supplied by reference TRBV19 and TRBJ2-7, is DGGITQSPKYLFRKEGQNVTLSCEQNLNHDAMYWYRQDPGQGLRLIYYSQIVNDFQKGDIAEGYSVSREKKESFPLTVTSAQKNPTAFYLCASRAGAGGKDEQYFGPGTRLTVT.

This clone came up a few times. The V call is TRBV25-1, the J call TRBJ2-1, with D possibly matching TRBD2 (7 bases). The CDR3 is 12 residues long. V was trimmed by 2 bases and J by 9 bases, leaving 8 bases between them. Germline V gene sequence: CDR1 MGHDK, CDR2 SYGVNS. This CDR3 is CASSERGGEQFF. CDR3 nucleotide sequence: TGTGCCAGCAGTGAAAGGGGGGGTGAGCAGTTCTTC.

The chain recombines TRBV27 with TRBJ2-1; tentatively, D is TRBD2 (5 bases). Trimming removed 2 bases at V and 2 bases at J, with 10 bases between. Looked up from germline, CDR1 is MNHEY and CDR2 is SMNVEV (reference sequence). This CDR3 contains 15 residues. In DNA form, the CDR3 reads TGTGCCAGCAGTTTACTAGCAGGTACCTACAATGAGCAGTTCTTC. Translated, it gives CASSLLAGTYNEQFF.

The chain is built from TRBV5-1 and TRBJ1-1; 11 bases align to TRBD1. The germline gives CDR1 SGHRS, CDR2 YFSETQ. Trimming removed 3 bases from V and 0 bases from J; junction bases left unmatched: 4. The CDR3 contains 16 residues. Here the CDR3 reads CASSSPGQGVNTEAFF. The DNA of the CDR3 is TGCGCCAGCAGCTCACCGGGACAGGGGGTGAACACTGAAGCTTTCTTT.

The rearrangement uses TRBV18 and TRBJ1-1; unclear D gene. Germline V gives CDR1 KGHSH, CDR2 LQKENI. The CDR3 loop spans 12 amino acids. The ends were cut back, 5 bases at V and 5 bases at J, with 9 bases in the middle. DNA of the CDR3: TGTGCCAGCTCATCTTCGAGGACTGAAGCTTTCTTT. Protein sequence: CASSSSRTEAFF.

This chain links TRBV10-3 with TRBJ2-1; the match to TRBD2 covers 7 bases. The CDR3 runs 12 residues. J gave up 13 bases and V 11 bases, and 14 bases lay outside the gene matches. Germline CDR1 ENHRY, CDR2 SYGVKD. CDR3 coding DNA: TGTGCCGCCCCAGGCGGGGGAGCATTCCAGTTCTTC. Translated: CAAPGGGAFQFF.

This clone was seen only a few times. The rearrangement uses TRBV6-1 and TRBJ2-3; 8 bases align to TRBD2. CDR3 length: 15 amino acids. Germline trimming cut 1 base from V and 4 bases from J; bases unmatched to any gene: 4. Germline CDR1 MNHNS, CDR2 SASEGT. CDR3 DNA: TGTGCCAGCAGTGAAGTACCAGCGGGGGCAGATACGCAGTATTTT. It specifies CASSEVPAGADTQYF.

The chain joins TRBV18 to TRBJ2-1, with 13 bases matching TRBD2. The CDR3 is 15 amino acids. Trimming took 4 bases from V and 9 from J; bases not matched to a gene: 6. Germline V CDR1 and CDR2: KGHSH, LQKENI. The chain's CDR3 is CASSRQTSGRIEQFF. For the CDR3, the DNA is TGTGCCAGCTCACGACAGACTAGCGGGAGGATTGAGCAGTTCTTC.

The chain carries TRBV5-1 and TRBJ1-4; TRBD1 matches at 7 bases. The CDR3 runs to 15 residues. CDR1 is SGHRS, CDR2 YFSETQ, per germline. Germline trimming cut 4 bases from V and 4 bases from J; bases unmatched to any gene: 7. CDR3 bases: TGCGCCAGCAGCGGTCGGGACAGCCTTAATGAAAAACTGTTTTTT. Translated, it gives CASSGRDSLNEKLFF.

This clone has more than one count but fewer than ten. The rearrangement links TRBV6-4 to TRBJ2-2; TRBD2 is a possible D gene (5 bases). The CDR3 covers 15 residues. Deletions cut 4 bases from V and 4 bases from J, with 13 bases between. CDR1 and CDR2 (germline): MRHNA, SNTAGT. The CDR3 reads CASSVAAGVTGELFF. The DNA of the CDR3 is TGTGCCAGCAGTGTGGCAGCCGGGGTCACCGGGGAGCTGTTTTTT.

This chain links TRBV5-1 with TRBJ1-6, with TRBD1 matching 9 bases. J gave up 9 bases and V 0 bases, and 4 bases lay outside the gene matches. Germline assignment: CDR1 SGHRS and CDR2 YFSETQ. This CDR3 has 15 amino acids. CDR3 nucleotide sequence: TGCGCCAGCAGCTTGGAGGGGACAGGGAGTTCACCCCTCCACTTT. Amino acid sequence: CASSLEGTGSSPLHF.

This sequence joins TRBV19 and TRBJ2-7; D possibly corresponds to TRBD2 (7 bases). Trimming stripped 5 bases from V and 2 bases from J, with 19 bases between. Germline lookup yields CDR1 LNHDA and CDR2 SQIVND (reference sequence). This CDR3 region has 16 residues. CDR3 region: CASSLRGQRDTYEQYF. DNA of the CDR3: TGTGCCAGTAGTCTCCGGGGGCAGCGGGATACCTACGAGCAGTACTTC.

The chain joins TRBV11-2 to TRBJ2-4; 7 bases map to TRBD2. J was trimmed by 3 bases and V by 3 bases; bases with no gene match: 8. The CDR3 totals 16 residues. CDR1 is SGHAT and CDR2 is FQNNGV in the germline V gene. CDR3 nucleotides: TGTGCCAGCAGCTTGACCCCGGGGGGAGGCAAAAACATTCAGTACTTC. Translation: CASSLTPGGGKNIQYF.

The V and J genes are TRBV6-5 and TRBJ1-6; 9 bases match TRBD1. J lost 10 bases, V lost 6 bases, and 10 bases had no gene match. Looked up from germline, CDR1 is MNHEY and CDR2 is SVGAGI. The CDR3 length is 15 residues. This CDR3 is CASRATGGRYSPLHF. Written as DNA, the CDR3 is TGTGCCAGCAGAGCGACAGGGGGACGGTACTCACCCCTCCACTTT.

The chain is built from TRBV2 and TRBJ2-7, with D possibly being TRBD2 (6 bases). The V gene lost 5 bases and the J gene lost 0 bases, with 11 bases spanning the gap. Per germline, CDR1 SNHLY and CDR2 FYNNEI. The CDR3 runs to 14 residues. This CDR3 reads CASSPGLSSYEQYF. For the CDR3, the DNA is TGTGCCAGCAGTCCCGGACTAAGCTCCTACGAGCAGTACTTC.

The V gene is TRBV9, the J gene TRBJ1-6; 8 nucleotides align to TRBD1. Germline loops: CDR1 SGDLS, CDR2 YYNGEE. Trimming took 4 bases from V and 6 from J; bases not matched to a gene: 6. The length of the CDR3 is 15 residues. The CDR3 sequence is CASSSDRGVNSPLHF. The CDR3 coding sequence is TGTGCCAGCAGCTCTGACAGGGGTGTTAATTCACCCCTCCACTTT.

This clone was counted ten times or more. Other nucleotide sequences in the sample specify the same CDR3. V usage is TRBV5-8 and J usage is TRBJ2-7; TRBD1 matches at 7 bases. Germline V gene sequence: CDR1 SGHTS, CDR2 YDEGEE. The J segment lost 2 bases and the V segment lost 4 bases, leaving 3 bases of the junction unmatched. There are 13 residues in the CDR3. The CDR3 region is CASSRTGAYEQYF. The CDR3 DNA reads TGTGCCAGCAGCCGTACAGGGGCCTACGAGCAGTACTTC.

The V and J genes are TRBV7-2 and TRBJ2-4, with TRBD1 matching 11 bases. After removal of 4 bases from V and 8 bases from J, the junction contained 16 bases not matched to a gene. Looked up from germline, CDR1 is SGHTA and CDR2 is FQGNSA. The CDR3 has 18 residues. The CDR3 loop reads CASSSGPGTGGFVDIQYF. For the CDR3, the DNA is TGTGCCAGCAGCTCGGGCCCCGGGACAGGGGGTTTTGTAGACATTCAGTACTTC. Variable domain in full (rest from reference TRBV7-2 and TRBJ2-4): GAGVSQSPSNKVTEKGKDVELRCDPISGHTALYWYRQSLGQGLEFLIYFQGNSAPDKSGLPSDRFSAERTGGSVSTLTIQRTQQEDSAVYLCASSSGPGTGGFVDIQYFGAGTRLSVL.